These 28 T cell receptor beta chains were all obtained from the same sample, sequenced in a study of T cells in Graves' hyperthyroidism and ophthalmopathy. The CDR3 regions of TCR beta were amplified from RNA transcripts. HTBI primers were employed in a first-round RT-PCR of the TCR CDR3. TCRdb independently ran MiXCR on the multiplex PCR reads; one entry per CDR3 protein. The table records about 840,000 distinct CDR3 sequences, 35% to 40% of them present only once. Sequenced: blood. The receptors stem from a young man with Graves' hyperthyroidism.

This clonotype came up a few times. The chain is built from TRBV7-6 and TRBJ1-1; no reliable D call. Per the germline V gene, CDR1 is SGHVS and CDR2 is FNYEAQ. V was trimmed by 4 bases and J by 1 base, leaving 13 bases between them. CDR3 length equals 15 residues. CDR3 protein: CASSSPVEGNTEAFF. As DNA, the CDR3 is TGTGCCAGCAGCTCCCCCGTGGAGGGGAACACTGAAGCTTTCTTT. The whole variable domain, remainder taken from reference TRBV7-6 and TRBJ1-1, is GAGVSQSPRYKVTKRGQDVALRCDPISGHVSLYWYRQALGQGPEFLTYFNYEAQQDKSGLPNDRFSAERPEGSISTLTIQRTEQRDSAMYRCASSSPVEGNTEAFFGQGTRLTVV.

Points on this clonotype: This may come from a read error, since a much larger clone is one base off. The chain links TRBV29-1 to TRBJ2-5; 8 bases agree with TRBD1. This CDR3 has 13 residues. From germline, CDR1 is SQVTM and CDR2 ANQGSEA. The CDR3 nucleotides read TGCAGCTTTGCGCAGGGGGCCCAAGAGGCCCAGTACTTC. This encodes CSFAQGAQEAQYF.

The chain uses TRBV5-1 and TRBJ2-2; D might be TRBD1 (5 bases). CDR3 length: 15 amino acids. Germline CDR1 and CDR2: SGHRS and YFSETQ. V shed 4 bases and J shed 6 bases, with 16 bases lying between them. CDR3 sequence reads: CASSLARGYPGELFF. In nucleotides, the CDR3 is TGCGCCAGCAGCCTCGCTAGGGGCTACCCCGGGGAGCTGTTTTTT. Full variable domain (remainder filled in from reference TRBV5-1 and TRBJ2-2): KAGVTQTPRYLIKTRGQQVTLSCSPISGHRSVSWYQQTPGQGLQFLFEYFSETQRNKGNFPGRFSGRQFSNSRSEMNVSTLELGDSALYLCASSLARGYPGELFFGEGSRLTVL.

This clonotype was seen ten or more times. The V gene is TRBV7-3, the J gene TRBJ1-2, with 12 positions matching TRBD1. J was trimmed by 7 bases and V by 1 base; bases with no gene match: 7. Per the germline V gene, CDR1 is SGHTA and CDR2 is FQGTGA. The CDR3 spans 16 residues. The chain's CDR3 is CASSLNPGQGARGYTF. The CDR3 nucleotides read TGTGCCAGCAGCTTAAACCCGGGACAGGGGGCTCGTGGCTACACCTTC.

Details on this clonotype: One end of the junction varies from germline; a read error may be responsible. The gene calls are TRBV9 and TRBJ1-1; 8 bases are shared with TRBD1. CDR1 SGDLS and CDR2 YYNGEE come from the germline V gene. CDR3 length: 9 amino acids. The CDR3 protein is CASSGRGRF. The CDR3 DNA sequence: TGTGCCAGCAGTGGCAGGGGGCGCTTT.

The rearrangement uses TRBV18 and TRBJ1-1; D gene unclear. The CDR3 contains 13 residues. Germline CDR1 and CDR2: KGHSH and LQKENI. Trimming left V 0 bases short and J 11 bases short, with 13 bases between. Here the CDR3 DNA reads TGTGCCAGCTCACCACCAGAACGGGGTTGGGCTTTCTTT. This gives the protein CASSPPERGWAFF.

A few counts support this clonotype. The genes are TRBV9 and TRBJ2-2; 13 positions match TRBD2. The CDR3 sequence is 16 residues long. V dropped 3 bases and J dropped 4; count of bases not matched to a gene: 3. Germline V gene data show CDR1 as SGDLS and CDR2 as YYNGEE. The DNA for the CDR3 is TGTGCCAGCAGCGCCTGGACTAGCGGGGGCACCGGGGAGCTGTTTTTT. Translation: CASSAWTSGGTGELFF.

This clonotype was observed many times. This chain connects TRBV29-1 to TRBJ2-7; 7 nucleotides agree with TRBD1. Germline assignment: CDR1 SQVTM and CDR2 ANQGSEA. This CDR3 is 11 amino acids long. V dropped 6 bases and J dropped 5; count of bases not matched to a gene: 4. The CDR3, as DNA: TGCAGCGTATATGACAGGGACGAGCAGTACTTC. The encoded protein is CSVYDRDEQYF.

The rearrangement links TRBV9 to TRBJ2-5; 11 nucleotides align to TRBD2. The CDR3 sequence is 15 residues long. V shed 1 base and J 3 bases; nucleotides not matched to a gene: 2. Germline V CDR1 and CDR2: SGDLS, YYNGEE. CDR3 DNA sequence: TGTGCCAGCAGCGTACTGGGACTAGCGGAAGAGACCCAGTACTTC. It codes for CASSVLGLAEETQYF.

The chain combines TRBV7-8 with TRBJ2-5, with TRBD1 identical over 9 bases. Germline values: CDR1 SGHVS, CDR2 FQNEAQ. V lost 2 bases and J lost 4; bases outside the gene matches: 11. CDR3 length: 17 amino acids. CDR3 region: CASSLKVGQGHTETQYF. The CDR3 DNA reads as TGTGCCAGCAGCTTAAAAGTTGGACAGGGGCACACAGAGACCCAGTACTTC.

Notes on this clonotype: Compared with germline, one end of the junction differs, possibly owing to a read error. The chain employs TRBV6-1 and TRBJ2-5, with a tentative D call TRBD2 (6 bases). This CDR3 spans 11 amino acids. Per the germline V gene, CDR1 is MNHNS and CDR2 is SASEGT. The CDR3 spells CASSGAGTPNF. The CDR3 DNA sequence: TGTGCCAGCAGTGGGGCCGGGACTCCGAACTTC.

The rearrangement joins TRBV20-1 to TRBJ2-2; D is undetermined. The V gene's germline CDR1 is DFQATT and CDR2 SNEGSKA (reference sequence). This CDR3 contains 13 residues. Trimming took off 3 bases at V and 5 bases at J, with 10 bases between the two ends. The CDR3 here is CSASGLRTGELFF. The CDR3 nucleotides are TGCAGTGCTAGTGGGCTGCGAACCGGGGAGCTGTTTTTT.

This clonotype came up many times. The chain links TRBV2 to TRBJ1-2; D unresolved. Germline CDR1 is SNHLY and CDR2 is FYNNEI. V shed 6 bases and J shed 5 bases, with 7 bases lying between them. The length of the CDR3 is 11 residues. The CDR3 reads CASRREYGYTF. In DNA form, the CDR3 reads TGTGCCAGCAGGCGAGAATATGGCTACACCTTC.

This clonotype was seen a few times. The CDR3 bases are TGCAGTGCTCAAATGCTAGCGGGAGGAGGGAGGGAGACCCAGTACTTC. Translating gives CSAQMLAGGGRETQYF. V is TRBV20-1 and J is TRBJ2-5; 11 bases fit TRBD2. The CDR3 spans 16 residues. Germline CDR1 and CDR2: DFQATT and SNEGSKA (reference sequence). Unmatched junction bases numbered 13, after V lost 5 bases and J lost 5 bases.

Ten or more counts support this clonotype. The chain carries TRBV15 and TRBJ1-2; D remains unclear. CDR3 length: 13 residues. Germline V CDR1 and CDR2: LNHNV, YYDKDF (reference sequence). V was pared by 4 bases and J by 2 bases, with 8 bases between. The CDR3: CATSKKGNYGYTF. The DNA for the CDR3 is TGTGCCACCAGCAAGAAAGGGAACTATGGCTACACCTTC.

The chain recombines TRBV29-1 with TRBJ1-2, with 11 bases aligning to TRBD1. The CDR3 loop spans 15 amino acids. CDR1 is SQVTM, CDR2 ANQGSEA, per germline. With V trimmed by 7 bases and J by 6 bases, 13 bases remained unmatched. The CDR3 DNA reads as TGCAGCGGGACCTCTTCCGGGACAGGGGGTGATGGCTACACCTTC. Translating gives CSGTSSGTGGDGYTF. Full variable domain (outside the CDR3, taken from reference TRBV29-1 and TRBJ1-2): SAVISQKPSRDICQRGTSLTIQCQVDSQVTMMFWYRQQPGQSLTLIATANQGSEATYESGFVIDKFPISRPNLTFSTLTVSNMSPEDSSIYLCSGTSSGTGGDGYTFGSGTRLTVV.

The chain recombines TRBV15 with TRBJ2-5, with D tentatively TRBD1 (5 bases). In germline, CDR1 is LNHNV, CDR2 YYDKDF (reference sequence). V was trimmed by 1 base and J by 4 bases, leaving 10 bases between them. This CDR3 region has 14 residues. In DNA form, the CDR3 reads TGTGCCACCAGCAGAGGTTTAGGGGTAGAGACCCAGTACTTC. As protein: CATSRGLGVETQYF.

This clonotype was counted at least ten times. This chain uses TRBV29-1 with TRBJ1-1, with D hard to call. Germline V gene sequence: CDR1 SQVTM, CDR2 ANQGSEA. Trimming left V 3 bases short and J 0 bases short, with 14 bases between. The CDR3 is made up of 15 amino acids. In nucleotides, the CDR3 is TGCAGCGTTGATAGTGGTCTACCAATGAACACTGAAGCTTTCTTT. Amino acid sequence: CSVDSGLPMNTEAFF.

This clonotype was seen at least ten times. The chain carries TRBV7-2 and TRBJ2-2; no definite D call. Trimming shortened V by 5 bases and J by 2 bases, and 9 bases separated the two germline ends. Germline-derived CDR1 and CDR2 are SGHTA and FQGNSA. This CDR3 is built from 14 residues. The CDR3 is CASSPTYNTGELFF. CDR3 nucleotides: TGTGCCAGCAGCCCGACATACAACACCGGGGAGCTGTTTTTT.

This clonotype has just a few counts. The chain has TRBV7-8 and TRBJ1-2, with a possible D match to TRBD1 (5 bases). CDR3 length equals 13 residues. The ends were cut back, 3 bases at V and 8 bases at J, with 13 bases in the middle. Germline values: CDR1 SGHVS, CDR2 FQNEAQ. CDR3 in DNA: TGTGCCAGCAGCTTCGGAGCAGGGACCGGCTACACCTTC. Its translation is CASSFGAGTGYTF.

This clonotype has only a few counts. This chain uses TRBV2 with TRBJ2-7, with D unclear. V was clipped by 2 bases and J by 0 bases, with 11 bases between them. The CDR3 has 15 amino acids. From germline, CDR1 is SNHLY and CDR2 FYNNEI. CDR3 sequence reads: CASSEIPQLSYEQYF. CDR3 DNA: TGTGCCAGCAGTGAAATCCCACAGCTCTCCTACGAGCAGTACTTC.

This clonotype was detected many times. The chain is built from TRBV10-3 and TRBJ2-6; 10 nucleotides line up with TRBD2. The V gene's germline CDR1 is ENHRY and CDR2 SYGVKD. There are 17 residues in the CDR3. V shed 11 bases, J shed 0 bases, and the junction held 10 bases outside the gene matches. The CDR3 loop is CAAASGRALSGANVLTF. The CDR3 DNA reads as TGTGCCGCGGCCAGCGGGAGGGCCCTCTCTGGGGCCAACGTCCTGACTTTC.

The table lists this clonotype with many counts. This chain links TRBV11-3 with TRBJ2-5; no clear D gene. CDR1 and CDR2 from the germline V gene are SGHNT and YENEEA. Trimming took 6 bases from V and 0 from J, leaving 11 bases between them. The length of the CDR3 is 14 residues. Here the CDR3 DNA reads TGTGCCAGCAGGTCAGACTGGAACCAAGAGACCCAGTACTTC. Its protein is CASRSDWNQETQYF.

Concerning this clonotype itself: This likely comes from a read error, as the CDR3 has no conserved phenylalanine or tryptophan at its end. This chain joins TRBV7-8 and TRBJ2-7; 9 nucleotides line up with TRBD1. The CDR3 runs 15 residues. Germline CDR1 reads SGHVS; CDR2 reads FQNEAQ. The CDR3 nucleotides are TGCGCCAGCAGCCAAGGGGACAGGGTCCCTGGAGAGCAGTACTTG. Its protein is CASSQGDRVPGEQYL.

This clonotype was observed at least ten times. This chain links TRBV19 with TRBJ2-7, with D tentatively TRBD1 (6 bases). Germline V gene sequence: CDR1 LNHDA, CDR2 SQIVND (reference sequence). This CDR3 region has 13 residues. V lost 3 bases and J 7 bases, leaving 13 bases between the germline ends. The CDR3 DNA follows: TGTGCCAGTAGTATCGTGGCAGGGGAGGAGCAGTACTTC. Amino acid sequence: CASSIVAGEEQYF.

V and J are TRBV14 and TRBJ2-7, with D hard to call. This CDR3 contains 16 residues. Per germline, CDR1 SGHDN and CDR2 FVKESK. V lost 4 bases and J lost 0, with 16 bases in between. The CDR3 spells CASSPSGRTASYEQYF. The CDR3 nucleotides read TGTGCCAGCAGCCCTAGTGGTCGGACGGCCTCCTACGAGCAGTACTTC.

As regards this clonotype: The junction departs from the called germline gene at one end, perhaps through a read error. The V gene is TRBV19, the J gene TRBJ1-5; D uncertain. This CDR3 has 16 amino acids. CDR1 and CDR2 from the germline V gene are LNHDA and SQIVND (reference sequence). The DNA for the CDR3 is TGTGCCAGAGTCCCTCCGGGAAGCGATAGCAATCAGCCCCGGCATTTT. Its protein product is CARVPPGSDSNQPRHF.

This clonotype was seen a handful of times. V is TRBV2 and J is TRBJ2-5; the D gene is possibly TRBD2 (6 bases). The V and J ends lost 5 bases and 4 bases respectively, with 14 bases between them. The CDR3 covers 14 residues. Germline V gene lookup returns CDR1 SNHLY and CDR2 FYNNEI. As DNA, the CDR3 is TGTGCCAGCAGTTTATCGCTACTAGCAGAGACCCAGTACTTC. Translation gives CASSLSLLAETQYF. The variable domain in full, with the rest retrieved from reference TRBV2 and TRBJ2-5, is EPEVTQTPSHQVTQMGQEVILRCVPISNHLYFYWYRQILGQKVEFLVSFYNNEISEKSEIFDDQFSVERPDGSNFTLKIRSTKLEDSAMYFCASSLSLLAETQYFGPGTRLLVL.